This TCR beta chain was obtained from a study of T cell clones after liver transplantation. Study-level background: TCRbeta sequencing after a pre-transplant mixed lymphocyte reaction identified graft-donor-reactive clones, later tracked in post-transplant blood. Timepoints were pre-transplant, pre-withdrawal, and after withdrawal was completed or failed.

This CDR3 has 11 residues. V lost 5 bases to trimming and J lost 10 bases; unmatched junction nucleotides: 5. The germline gives CDR1 SGHRS, CDR2 YFSETQ. Study-wide points: These preliminary findings come from unstandardized post-transplant sampling times.

The protocol was immunoSEQ multiplex PCR, while the TCRdb copy is restricted to in-frame clones and leaves out a portion. The table records under 35,000 clones, around 94% of them present only once. Sorting of unstimulated PBMCs yielded separate CD3+CD4+ and CD3+CD8+ fractions. Regarding this clone: Its target is unknown.

This chain uses TRBV5-1 with TRBJ1-2, with 7 positions matching TRBD1. Sequenced material: CD8+ T cells from blood, taken 12 months after liver transplant. The TCR comes from a human patient who received a liver transplant. Some T cells could come from the graft donor. CDR3 region: CASSEGGSYTF. The CDR3 coding sequence is TGCGCCAGCAGTGAAGGGGGCTCCTACACCTTC.